Below are 27 T cell receptor beta chains sequenced from a single sample in a study of Graves' ophthalmopathy and Graves' hyperthyroidism. The authors amplified TCR beta CDR3 regions from RNA transcripts. Second-round multiplex PCR came after first-round RT-PCR with HTBI primers. TCRdb reprocessed the multiplex PCR reads via MiXCR and lists one record per CDR3 protein. The sample lists almost 750,000 distinct CDR3 sequences, 35% to 50% occurring once. The source material was peripheral blood. The receptor source for this set is an adult man with Graves' ophthalmopathy.

Comment on this clonotype: Given a much more abundant clone one base away, this may be a read error. This sequence joins TRBV19 and TRBJ1-5, with 10 positions matching TRBD1. Germline values: CDR1 LNHDA, CDR2 SQIVND (reference sequence). The CDR3 is 16 amino acids. The J segment lost 6 bases and the V segment lost 7 bases, leaving 12 bases of the junction unmatched. Written as DNA, the CDR3 is TGTGCCAGTACTCCAACCGGGACAGGGGTTCGTCAGCCCCAGCATTTT. Translation gives CASTPTGTGVRQPQHF.

This clonotype has ten or more counts. The chain uses TRBV20-1 and TRBJ2-5; tentatively, D is TRBD1 or TRBD2 (5 bases each). The CDR3 extends over 11 amino acids. Germline assignment: CDR1 DFQATT and CDR2 SNEGSKA (reference sequence). With 5 bases removed from V and 5 bases from J, the gap between germline ends came to 9 bases. The CDR3 DNA reads TGCAGTGCTTGGGACGGGGAGACCCAGTACTTC. This encodes CSAWDGETQYF.

This chain uses TRBV10-3 with TRBJ2-7; TRBD1 or TRBD2 may be the D gene (7 bases each). The CDR3 covers 15 residues. The V end was cut by 10 bases, the J end by 4 bases, with 23 bases between. Germline CDR1 ENHRY, CDR2 SYGVKD. CDR3 sequence: CASLDREGARYEQYF. DNA for the CDR3: TGTGCCAGCCTAGATAGGGAGGGGGCACGATACGAGCAGTACTTC.

This clonotype was seen at least ten times. This CDR3 reads CSVDPGTGGYKSTQYF. The CDR3 nucleotides read TGCAGCGTTGACCCTGGGACAGGAGGATATAAGAGTACCCAGTACTTC. The rearrangement uses TRBV29-1 and TRBJ2-5; TRBD1 matches at 8 bases. The CDR3 is 16 residues long. Germline CDR1 reads SQVTM; CDR2 reads ANQGSEA. The V gene end was trimmed by 3 bases and the J gene end by 8 bases; junction bases not matched to a gene: 17.

The chain carries TRBV7-9 and TRBJ2-7, with 8 bases matching TRBD2. Unmatched junction bases numbered 8, after V lost 2 bases and J lost 5 bases. CDR1 and CDR2 from the germline V gene are SEHNR and FQNEAQ (reference sequence). The CDR3 has 15 amino acids. CDR3 in DNA: TGTGCCAGCAGCTTAAACCCAGCGGGAGCTCACGAGCAGTACTTC. Its protein is CASSLNPAGAHEQYF. The entire variable domain, with the rest obtained from reference TRBV7-9 and TRBJ2-7, is as follows: DTGVSQNPRHKITKRGQNVTFRCDPISEHNRLYWYRQTLGQGPEFLTYFQNEAQLEKSRLLSDRFSAERPKGSFSTLEIQRTEQGDSAMYLCASSLNPAGAHEQYFGPGTRLTVT.

This sequence joins TRBV7-3 and TRBJ2-3; D remains unclear. This CDR3 comprises 15 residues. V dropped 0 bases and J dropped 1 base, with 8 bases sitting between them. Germline loops: CDR1 SGHTA, CDR2 FQGTGA. CDR3 region: CASSLTLERTDTQYF. The DNA of the CDR3 is TGTGCCAGCAGCTTAACGTTAGAGCGCACAGATACGCAGTATTTT.

The chain carries TRBV25-1 and TRBJ2-2, with D perhaps TRBD1 (5 bases). The CDR3 length is 16 residues. Germline V gene data show CDR1 as MGHDK and CDR2 as SYGVNS. V dropped 2 bases and J dropped 7 bases, with 17 bases sitting between them. Here the CDR3 reads CASSETAGSLGGELFF. The CDR3 DNA reads as TGTGCCAGCAGTGAAACGGCAGGGTCATTGGGCGGGGAGCTGTTTTTT. Based on the CDR3 plus reference TRBV25-1 and TRBJ2-2, the full variable domain is EADIYQTPRYLVIGTGKKITLECSQTMGHDKMYWYQQDPGMELHLIHYSYGVNSTEKGDLSSESTVSRIRTEHFPLTLESARPSHTSQYLCASSETAGSLGGELFFGEGSRLTVL.

Turning to this clonotype: The germline gene is not matched at one end of the junction; a read error may be the cause. The genes are TRBV7-8 and TRBJ1-4, with D tentatively TRBD1 (6 bases). This CDR3 is 15 amino acids long. The V gene's germline CDR1 is SGHVS and CDR2 FQNEAQ. The chain's CDR3 is CASSQAGGVNEKLFF. In DNA, the CDR3 is TGCGCCAGCAGCCAAGCGGGGGGCGTCAATGAAAAACTGTTTTTT.

This clonotype came up a few times. The genes are TRBV5-1 and TRBJ1-2; the D gene is possibly TRBD1 (5 bases). Trimming removed 7 bases at V and 3 bases at J, with 10 bases between. This CDR3 region has 12 residues. The germline gives CDR1 SGHRS, CDR2 YFSETQ. The chain's CDR3 is CASHQGDYGYTF. The CDR3 coding sequence is TGCGCCAGCCATCAGGGAGACTATGGCTACACCTTC.

Regarding this clonotype: A much larger clonotype is one base distant, so this may be a read error. The chain has TRBV7-9 and TRBJ1-4; 7 positions agree with TRBD1. CDR3 size: 15 residues. V lost 3 bases to trimming and J lost 7 bases; unmatched junction nucleotides: 8. Per germline, CDR1 SEHNR and CDR2 FQNEAQ (reference sequence). CDR3 DNA sequence: TGTGCCAGCAGCTTCCGCGAGACAGGGCCTGAAAAACTGTTTTTT. This sequence encodes CASSFRETGPEKLFF.

In the case of this clonotype: This sequence may be a read error, since a much larger clone differs from it by one base. This chain links TRBV20-1 with TRBJ1-6, with D hard to call. V was pared by 3 bases and J by 7 bases, with 13 bases between. Germline V CDR1 and CDR2: DFQATT, SNEGSKA (reference sequence). This CDR3 region has 14 residues. In DNA, the CDR3 is TGCAGTGCTAGGTGGGGAGTCGACAATTCACCCCTCCACTTT. It translates to CSARWGVDNSPLHF.

The chain couples TRBV5-4 to TRBJ1-2; 8 nucleotides agree with TRBD1. Germline V lookup: CDR1 SGHNT, CDR2 YYREEE (reference sequence). Germline trimming cut 4 bases from V and 3 bases from J; bases unmatched to any gene: 2. There are 13 residues in the CDR3. This CDR3 reads CASSAQGDYGYTF. CDR3 nucleotide sequence: TGTGCCAGCAGCGCACAGGGGGACTATGGCTACACCTTC.

The chain carries TRBV24-1 and TRBJ1-2; unclear D gene. V shed 4 bases and J shed 4 bases, with 9 bases lying between them. This CDR3 region has 13 residues. Per the germline V gene, CDR1 is KGHDR and CDR2 is SFDVKD. The CDR3 sequence is CATSDPRLYGYTF. The CDR3, as DNA: TGTGCCACCAGTGACCCAAGACTCTATGGCTACACCTTC.

This clonotype has only a few counts. J is TRBJ2-5 and V is TRBV14; no reliable D call. The V gene's germline CDR1 is SGHDN and CDR2 FVKESK. V was clipped by 1 base and J by 5 bases, with 11 bases between them. The CDR3 sequence is 14 residues long. CDR3 loop: CASSQVPGPETQYF. The CDR3 nucleotides read TGTGCCAGCAGCCAAGTCCCGGGCCCGGAGACCCAGTACTTC.

This clonotype was observed many times. The rearrangement links TRBV5-8 to TRBJ1-1; D call uncertain. The CDR3 covers 14 residues. V gave up 1 base and J gave up 4 bases, with 11 bases separating them. Germline V CDR1 and CDR2: SGHTS, YDEGEE. The CDR3 reads CASSLIWEGTEAFF. In nucleotides, the CDR3 is TGTGCCAGCAGCTTGATCTGGGAAGGCACTGAAGCTTTCTTT.

The chain carries TRBV25-1 and TRBJ1-2; no firm D call. The ends were cut back, 2 bases at V and 7 bases at J, with 11 bases in the middle. Looked up from germline, CDR1 is MGHDK and CDR2 is SYGVNS. The CDR3 spans 13 residues. CDR3 sequence reads: CASSEAGPRGYTF. Here the CDR3 DNA reads TGTGCCAGCAGTGAAGCGGGCCCGCGTGGCTACACCTTC.

V gene TRBV7-9 combines with J gene TRBJ2-7; 12 nucleotides align to TRBD2. The germline V gene encodes CDR1 SEHNR and CDR2 FQNEAQ (reference sequence). Losses at the gene ends were 2 bases for V and 3 bases for J; bases not matched to a gene: 11. The length of the CDR3 is 18 residues. CDR3 DNA sequence: TGTGCCAGCAGCTTAATAGCCTTGACTAGCGGGAGACACTACGAGCAGTACTTC. It translates to CASSLIALTSGRHYEQYF.

In its sample, this clonotype was seen a few times. The V gene is TRBV7-9, the J gene TRBJ2-5; no definite D call. Trimming took off 3 bases at V and 3 bases at J, with 14 bases between the two ends. The germline V gene has CDR1 SEHNR and CDR2 FQNEAQ (reference sequence). The CDR3 totals 15 residues. This CDR3 reads CASSFVSIEEETQYF. The DNA of the CDR3 is TGTGCCAGCAGCTTTGTCAGCATCGAAGAAGAGACCCAGTACTTC. Variable domain in full (rest from reference TRBV7-9 and TRBJ2-5): DTGVSQNPRHKITKRGQNVTFRCDPISEHNRLYWYRQTLGQGPEFLTYFQNEAQLEKSRLLSDRFSAERPKGSFSTLEIQRTEQGDSAMYLCASSFVSIEEETQYFGPGTRLLVL.

In regard to this clonotype: A much larger clone differs from this one at a single base, so this may be a read error. This CDR3 is missing its conserved last phenylalanine or tryptophan, likely due to a read error. V and J are TRBV29-1 and TRBJ2-7; the D gene is possibly TRBD2 (6 bases). V shed 3 bases and J shed 6 bases, with 9 bases lying between them. The germline CDR1 and CDR2 sequences are SQVTM and ANQGSEA. The CDR3 runs to 11 residues. As DNA, the CDR3 is TGCAGCGTTGAGGGGGGAGGCGAGCAGTACATC. Translating it yields CSVEGGGEQYI.

This chain joins TRBV12-3 or TRBV12-4 and TRBJ1-2; tentatively, D is TRBD1 (5 bases). V was cut by 7 bases and J by 4 bases, with 16 bases left in between. CDR3 length equals 14 residues. CDR3 sequence (DNA): TGTGCCAGCACCAAACAGGAATTCTTCTATGGCTACACCTTC. Translation: CASTKQEFFYGYTF.

In regard to this clonotype: A much larger clonotype is one base distant, so this may be a read error. The chain couples TRBV10-3 to TRBJ1-6; D gene uncertain. The germline V gene has CDR1 ENHRY and CDR2 SYGVKD. The length of the CDR3 is 13 residues. Trimming removed 3 bases from V and 13 bases from J, with 13 bases in between. CDR3 DNA sequence: TGTGCCATCAGTGAAGAAGGAGCGAGGCCCCTCCACTTT. This codes for CAISEEGARPLHF.

This clonotype was observed a few times. This chain joins TRBV27 and TRBJ2-2; 9 bases map to TRBD1. This CDR3 contains 17 residues. The V segment lost 7 bases and the J segment 0 bases; nucleotides outside the gene matches: 9. The germline V gene encodes CDR1 MNHEY and CDR2 SMNVEV (reference sequence). The CDR3 sequence: CASTRRTGGANTGELFF. The DNA of the CDR3 is TGTGCCAGCACCAGGAGAACAGGGGGCGCGAACACCGGGGAGCTGTTTTTT.

This clonotype was detected ten times or more. The chain is built from TRBV20-1 and TRBJ1-6; D not resolved. V was trimmed by 3 bases and J by 11 bases, leaving 14 bases between them. CDR3 length: 13 amino acids. CDR1 and CDR2 from the germline V gene are DFQATT and SNEGSKA (reference sequence). CDR3 protein: CSASAGVQAPLHF. DNA for the CDR3: TGCAGTGCTAGTGCTGGGGTTCAGGCACCCCTCCACTTT.

Details on this clonotype: A much larger clone lies a single base off, so this may be a read error. The chain carries TRBV10-2 and TRBJ2-7; TRBD2 aligns across 12 bases. The DNA end is more similar to TRBJ2-1, so the J call may be wrong. Germline V lookup: CDR1 WSHSY, CDR2 SAAADI. The CDR3 has 15 amino acids. The CDR3 DNA sequence: TGCGCCAGCAGACCTAGCGGGGGGGCCTTGTACGAGCAGTTCTTC. As protein: CASRPSGGALYEQFF.

This clonotype was seen only a few times. The genes are TRBV7-2 and TRBJ2-3; 9 bases match TRBD2. V lost 4 bases and J lost 6; bases outside the gene matches: 14. Germline loops: CDR1 SGHTA, CDR2 FQGNSA. This CDR3 has 17 amino acids. As DNA, the CDR3 is TGTGCCAGCAGCTCCCGGGTAGCGGGGGTCGTGGGGGATACGCAGTATTTT. Its protein product is CASSSRVAGVVGDTQYF.

The sample holds many counts of this clonotype. The rearrangement uses TRBV6-5 and TRBJ1-5; D might be TRBD1 (5 bases). Trimming removed 4 bases from V and 7 bases from J, with 8 bases in between. The CDR3 is 12 residues long. Germline V gene sequence: CDR1 MNHEY, CDR2 SVGAGI. The DNA for the CDR3 is TGTGCCAGCAGTTTCCGGGGCCAGCCCCAGCATTTT. It specifies CASSFRGQPQHF.

This clonotype was picked up many times. This chain connects TRBV6-6 to TRBJ1-5; unclear D gene. V was clipped by 6 bases and J by 0 bases, with 12 bases between them. This CDR3 spans 15 amino acids. Per the germline V gene, CDR1 is MNHNY and CDR2 is SVGAGI (reference sequence). In nucleotides, the CDR3 is TGTGCCAGCAGGAGACGGGCGGATAGCAATCAGCCCCAGCATTTT. Amino acid sequence: CASRRRADSNQPQHF.